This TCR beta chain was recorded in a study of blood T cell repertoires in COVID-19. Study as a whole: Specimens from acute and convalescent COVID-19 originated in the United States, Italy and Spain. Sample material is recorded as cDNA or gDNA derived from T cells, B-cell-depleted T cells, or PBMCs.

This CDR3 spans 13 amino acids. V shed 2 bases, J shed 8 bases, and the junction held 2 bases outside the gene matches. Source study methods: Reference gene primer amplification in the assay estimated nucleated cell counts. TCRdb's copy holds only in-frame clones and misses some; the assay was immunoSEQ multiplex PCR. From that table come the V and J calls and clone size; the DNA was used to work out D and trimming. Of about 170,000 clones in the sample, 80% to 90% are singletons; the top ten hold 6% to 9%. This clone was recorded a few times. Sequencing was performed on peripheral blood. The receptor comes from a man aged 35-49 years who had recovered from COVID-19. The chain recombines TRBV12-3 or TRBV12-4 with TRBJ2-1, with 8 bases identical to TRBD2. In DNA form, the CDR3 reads TGTGCCAGCAGTTTAAGCGGGAGAGATGAGCAGTTCTTC. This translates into CASSLSGRDEQFF.